This T cell receptor (beta chain) comes out of a study of neurological immune-mediated disorders. This clonotype has a count of ten or more. CDR1 is MNHEY and CDR2 is SVGEGT in the germline V gene. The CDR3 totals 13 residues. The ends were cut back, 5 bases at V and 4 bases at J, with 12 bases in the middle. The cDNA was generated through 5'RACE incorporating 10-nucleotide random UMIs. Using its own MiXCR run on the 5' RACE reads, TCRdb lists one record per CDR3 protein. This table has roughly 34,000 distinct CDR3 sequences, approximately 13% appearing once. Time point specified: longitudinal time-point 2.

Sample: PBMCs. The chain links TRBV6-2 or TRBV6-3 to TRBJ2-7; tentatively, D is TRBD2 (5 bases). The receptor was derived from a woman in her 40s in good health. CDR3 amino acids: CASSPPGEYEQYF. The CDR3 nucleotides read TGTGCCAGCAGTCCCCCTGGGGAGTACGAGCAGTACTTC.